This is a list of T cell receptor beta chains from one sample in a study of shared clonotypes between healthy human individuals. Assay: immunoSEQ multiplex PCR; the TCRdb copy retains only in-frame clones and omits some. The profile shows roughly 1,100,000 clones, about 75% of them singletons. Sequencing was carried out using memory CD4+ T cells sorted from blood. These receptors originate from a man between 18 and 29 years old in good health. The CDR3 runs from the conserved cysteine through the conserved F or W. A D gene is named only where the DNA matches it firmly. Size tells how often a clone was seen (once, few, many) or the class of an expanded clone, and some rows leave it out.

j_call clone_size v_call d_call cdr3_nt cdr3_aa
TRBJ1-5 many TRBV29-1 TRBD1 TGCAGCGTGGGGACAGGGCTCTCTCAGCCCCAGCATTTT CSVGTGLSQPQHF
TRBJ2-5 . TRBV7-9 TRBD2 TGTGCCAGCAGCCCTAGCGGGGAACGACAAGAGACCCAGTACTTC CASSPSGERQETQYF
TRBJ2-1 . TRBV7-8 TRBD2 TGTGCCAGCAGCTTAGTCGAACGAAGCACTCGCGTGGGGACTAGCGGTTACAATGAGCAGTTCTTC CASSLVERSTRVGTSGYNEQFF
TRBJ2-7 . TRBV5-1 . TGCGCCAGCAGCTTAGCAGGGAAGTCCCACGAGCAGTACTTC CASSLAGKSHEQYF
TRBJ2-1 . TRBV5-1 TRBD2 TGCGCCAGCAGCTTGGGTTCAGGGAGGGTAAATGAGCAGTTCTTC CASSLGSGRVNEQFF
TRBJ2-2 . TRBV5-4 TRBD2 TGTGCCAGCAGTAAAAGCGGGGGGGCCGGAACCGGGGAGCTGTTTTTT CASSKSGGAGTGELFF
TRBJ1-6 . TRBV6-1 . TGTGCCAGCAGGATCGGTGAGGGGGGCAAATCACCCCTCCACTTT CASRIGEGGKSPLHF
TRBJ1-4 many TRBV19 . TGTGCCAGTAGTATAGCTGTGGGAGAAAAACTGTTTTTT CASSIAVGEKLFF
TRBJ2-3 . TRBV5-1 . TGCGCCAGCAGTCCGGGAGTGGGAAGCACAGATACGCAGTATTTT CASSPGVGSTDTQYF
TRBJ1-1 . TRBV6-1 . TGTGCCAGCATTTTTTCCATCGGACAGCCCGAAGCTTTCTTT CASIFSIGQPEAFF
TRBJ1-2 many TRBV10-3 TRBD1 TGTGCCATCACTGGGACAGGGGGTGGCTACACCTTC CAITGTGGGYTF
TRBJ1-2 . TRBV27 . TGTGCCAGCAGTTCCCCCAGTTTAGGCGACTATGGCTACACCTTC CASSSPSLGDYGYTF
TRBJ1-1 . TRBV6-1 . TGTGCCAGCAGTGATGAGCGCAGCACTGAAGCTTTCTTT CASSDERSTEAFF
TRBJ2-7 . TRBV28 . TGTGCCAGCAGTTTTGTAGGGACAGCGGGGGACGAGCAGTACTTC CASSFVGTAGDEQYF
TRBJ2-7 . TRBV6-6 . TGTGCCAGCAGTTCCTTTCTAACTTTTGAGCAGTACTTC CASSSFLTFEQYF
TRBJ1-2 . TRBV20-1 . TGCAGTGCTCGTCTGTTGGGGGGCTACACCTTC CSARLLGGYTF
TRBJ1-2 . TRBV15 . TGTGCCACCAGCAAAGGGGGTAGCTATCAGGGCTACACCTTC CATSKGGSYQGYTF
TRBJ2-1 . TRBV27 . TGTGCCAGCAGCCACGGGAGCCGTTTAGTTTCCTACAATGAGCAGTTCTTC CASSHGSRLVSYNEQFF
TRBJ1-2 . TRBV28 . TGTGCCAGCAGCCAGGGAGATGACTATGGCTACACCTTC CASSQGDDYGYTF
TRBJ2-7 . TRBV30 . TGTGCCTGGAGTGGCAGCTACGAGCAGTACTTC CAWSGSYEQYF
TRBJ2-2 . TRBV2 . TGTGCCAGCAGTGAAGCGGGGAAAGGGACCGGGGAGCTGTTTTTT CASSEAGKGTGELFF
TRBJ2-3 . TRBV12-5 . TGTGCTAGTGCTCGGACAGATACGCAGTATTTT CASARTDTQYF
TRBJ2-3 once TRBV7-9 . TGTGCCAGCAGCATCACGGGGGCGTACACAGATACGCAGTATTTT CASSITGAYTDTQYF
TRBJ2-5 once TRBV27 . TGTGCCAGCAGTCCCATGGGGGGCGGGGGAGAGACCCAGTACTTC CASSPMGGGGETQYF
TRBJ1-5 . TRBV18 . TGTGCCAGCTCTCTCAGCACACCAAATAGCAATCAGCCCCAGCATTTT CASSLSTPNSNQPQHF
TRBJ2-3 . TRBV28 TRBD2 TGTGCCAGCATCACCGGGGGGGCCGACACAGATACGCAGTATTTT CASITGGADTDTQYF
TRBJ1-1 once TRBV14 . TGTGCCAGCAGCCCCCGCAGGAACACTGAAGCTTTCTTT CASSPRRNTEAFF
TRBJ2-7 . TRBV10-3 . TGTGCCATCAGTGAGTCGGTTAAAACCTACGAGCAGTACTTC CAISESVKTYEQYF
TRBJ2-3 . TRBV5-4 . TGTGCCAGCAGCTTGGGTTGGAAGGCGGGGGATACGCAGTATTTT CASSLGWKAGDTQYF
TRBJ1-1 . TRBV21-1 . TGTGCCAGCAGCAAAGAAGAACCGAACACTGAAGCTTTCTTT CASSKEEPNTEAFF
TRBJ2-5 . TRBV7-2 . TGTGCCAGCAGCCCCATCGCCAGGGGAGAGACCCAGTACTTC CASSPIARGETQYF
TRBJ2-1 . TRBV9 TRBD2 TGTGCCAGCAGCAAATCTCTAGCGGGAGCGTCCTACAATGAGCAGTTCTTC CASSKSLAGASYNEQFF
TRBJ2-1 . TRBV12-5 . TGTGCTAGTGGCTTAACCTACAATGAGCAGTTCTTC CASGLTYNEQFF
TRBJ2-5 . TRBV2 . TGTGCCAGCAGCATAAAGGGACCGCAAAAAGAGACCCAGTACTTC CASSIKGPQKETQYF
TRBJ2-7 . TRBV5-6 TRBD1 TGTGCCAGCAGCGCGAGGGGACAGCTGAGGGTCGAGCAGTACTTC CASSARGQLRVEQYF
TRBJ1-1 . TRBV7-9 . TGTGCCAGCAGCCAAGGGGGGACCACTGAAGCTTTCTTT CASSQGGTTEAFF
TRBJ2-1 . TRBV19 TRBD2 TGTGCCAGTAGTATCAGCGGGACCTACAATGAGCAGTTCTTC CASSISGTYNEQFF
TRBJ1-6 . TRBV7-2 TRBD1 TGTGCCAGCAGCTTAAAGCCTACAGGGGGCATTAGTAATTCACCCCTCCACTTT CASSLKPTGGISNSPLHF
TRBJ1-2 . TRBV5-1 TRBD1 TGCGCCAGCAGCTTGGACAGGGGGCAACACACCTTC CASSLDRGQHTF
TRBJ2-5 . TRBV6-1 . TGTGCCAGCAGTGAAGTACTGGCAGGGCCTCTCAAGACCCAGTACTTC CASSEVLAGPLKTQYF
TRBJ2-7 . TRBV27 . TGTGCCAGGTTACAGGCCGTGAGCTCCTACGAGCAGTACTTC CARLQAVSSYEQYF
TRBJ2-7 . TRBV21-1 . TGTGCCAGCAGCAAAAGGGGAGTTCCTTACGAGCAGTACTTC CASSKRGVPYEQYF